This TCR beta chain was captured in a study of cytotoxic CD8 clonotypes in ibrutinib-treated CLL. Study context: The subjects consisted of about a dozen relapsed/refractory and 15 treatment-naive individuals, with around 17 IGHV unmutated. Responses: some 25 partial, 2 complete; after median approximately 70 months, around 14 stayed remitted, around twelve progressed. Study outcomes and limitations: While tracking circulating CD8+ T-cell counts, baseline clonality exceeded that of age-matched healthy donors.

There are a few counts of this clone. Its antigen is unidentified. The assay was immunoSEQ multiplex PCR, and TCRdb's table has in-frame clones only and misses some. The sample holds 90,000 to 150,000 clones, 58% seen once. CDR3 length: 11 residues. Germline values: CDR1 SNHLY, CDR2 FYNNEI. Trimming cost V 8 bases and J 4 bases, with 7 bases left between them. Source: PBMCs, taken after 24 months of ibrutinib treatment. The clonotype comes from a human donor with chronic lymphocytic leukemia. This chain uses TRBV2 with TRBJ2-3; no clear D gene. The CDR3 protein is CASGLPDTQYF. The DNA for the CDR3 is TGTGCCAGCGGCCTCCCAGATACGCAGTATTTT.